Listed below are T cell receptor beta chains from one sample, sequenced in a study of blood T cell repertoires in COVID-19. Using immunoSEQ multiplex PCR, the repertoire was profiled, and TCRdb retains in-frame clones only, with some absent. The sample carries tens of thousands of clones, 80% recorded once. Material for sequencing was peripheral blood. The receptors originated from an elderly man with active or convalescent COVID-19. Each CDR3 is given with its conserved first and last residue. The order of the fields is clone size, J gene, D gene, V gene, CDR3 protein, CDR3 DNA. The D gene is left open where the match is weak. Part of the rows lack a size; the others show once, few, many or a class for expanded clones.

clone size: .; J gene: TRBJ2-3; D gene: TRBD2; V gene: TRBV10-3; CDR3 protein: CAISESMTSGASTDTQYF; CDR3 DNA: TGTGCCATCAGTGAGTCGATGACTAGCGGAGCTAGCACAGATACGCAGTATTTT
clone size: .; J gene: TRBJ1-4; D gene: .; V gene: TRBV19; CDR3 protein: CASHEEGATNEKLFF; CDR3 DNA: TGTGCCTCTCATGAGGAGGGAGCAACTAATGAAAAACTGTTTTTT
clone size: .; J gene: TRBJ1-4; D gene: TRBD1; V gene: TRBV28; CDR3 protein: CASSPFGTGSEKLFF; CDR3 DNA: TGTGCCAGCAGCCCCTTTGGGACAGGGTCGGAAAAACTGTTTTTT
clone size: .; J gene: TRBJ1-2; D gene: .; V gene: TRBV27; CDR3 protein: CASSPGFGYTF; CDR3 DNA: TGTGCCAGCAGTCCAGGGTTTGGCTACACCTTC
clone size: .; J gene: TRBJ2-5; D gene: TRBD1; V gene: TRBV6-5; CDR3 protein: CASSSWTGSLQETQYF; CDR3 DNA: TGTGCCAGCAGTTCCTGGACAGGCAGCCTTCAAGAGACCCAGTACTTC
clone size: .; J gene: TRBJ2-2; D gene: .; V gene: TRBV7-9; CDR3 protein: CASSPYAGELFF; CDR3 DNA: TGTGCCAGCAGCCCTTATGCCGGGGAGCTGTTTTTT
clone size: .; J gene: TRBJ2-7; D gene: TRBD2; V gene: TRBV6-5; CDR3 protein: CASSYGAGGLYEQYF; CDR3 DNA: TGTGCCAGCAGTTACGGAGCGGGGGGGCTCTACGAGCAGTACTTC
clone size: .; J gene: TRBJ2-1; D gene: .; V gene: TRBV7-3; CDR3 protein: CASSRDSHNEQFF; CDR3 DNA: TGTGCCAGCAGCCGGGACTCCCACAATGAGCAGTTCTTC
clone size: .; J gene: TRBJ2-2; D gene: .; V gene: TRBV7-8; CDR3 protein: CASSLSHTGELFF; CDR3 DNA: TGTGCCAGCAGCTTGAGTCACACCGGGGAGCTGTTTTTT
clone size: few; J gene: TRBJ2-4; D gene: .; V gene: TRBV11-2; CDR3 protein: CASSWLGKNIQYF; CDR3 DNA: TGTGCCAGCAGCTGGCTTGGCAAAAACATTCAGTACTTC
clone size: .; J gene: TRBJ1-5; D gene: TRBD1; V gene: TRBV7-2; CDR3 protein: CASSPGTGFNQPQHF; CDR3 DNA: TGTGCCAGCAGCCCAGGGACAGGGTTCAATCAGCCCCAGCATTTT
clone size: .; J gene: TRBJ1-2; D gene: TRBD1; V gene: TRBV19; CDR3 protein: CASSIAAGQGLGYTF; CDR3 DNA: TGTGCCAGTAGTATCGCGGCGGGACAGGGGCTTGGCTACACCTTC
clone size: .; J gene: TRBJ2-7; D gene: .; V gene: TRBV7-8; CDR3 protein: CASSLAPGSYEQYF; CDR3 DNA: TGTGCCAGCAGCTTAGCCCCGGGGTCCTACGAGCAGTACTTC
clone size: .; J gene: TRBJ1-6; D gene: TRBD1; V gene: TRBV6-5; CDR3 protein: CASSYSGTANSPLHF; CDR3 DNA: TGTGCCAGCAGTTACTCCGGGACAGCTAATTCACCCCTCCACTTT
clone size: .; J gene: TRBJ1-5; D gene: TRBD1; V gene: TRBV7-9; CDR3 protein: CASSLATGAGQPQHF; CDR3 DNA: TGTGCCAGCAGCTTAGCCACAGGGGCCGGGCAGCCCCAGCATTTT
clone size: .; J gene: TRBJ2-3; D gene: TRBD2; V gene: TRBV5-1; CDR3 protein: CASRDLSGDTDTQYF; CDR3 DNA: TGCGCCAGCAGGGACCTTAGCGGGGACACAGATACGCAGTATTTT
clone size: .; J gene: TRBJ2-2; D gene: TRBD2; V gene: TRBV9; CDR3 protein: CASSSRGSGITGELFF; CDR3 DNA: TGTGCCAGCAGCTCCCGGGGTAGCGGGATAACCGGGGAGCTGTTTTTT
clone size: .; J gene: TRBJ1-2; D gene: TRBD1; V gene: TRBV7-2; CDR3 protein: CASSFDRGNGYTF; CDR3 DNA: TGTGCCAGCAGCTTCGACAGGGGAAATGGCTACACCTTC
clone size: .; J gene: TRBJ2-3; D gene: .; V gene: TRBV28; CDR3 protein: CASSFSSSTDTQYF; CDR3 DNA: TGTGCCAGCAGTTTCAGTTCGAGCACAGATACGCAGTATTTT
clone size: .; J gene: TRBJ1-2; D gene: TRBD1; V gene: TRBV19; CDR3 protein: CASSILEGQGRGYGYTF; CDR3 DNA: TGTGCCAGTAGTATACTCGAAGGACAGGGGCGAGGATATGGCTACACCTTC
clone size: few; J gene: TRBJ2-5; D gene: TRBD2; V gene: TRBV5-4; CDR3 protein: CASSDRLAGGGETQYF; CDR3 DNA: TGTGCCAGCAGCGACCGACTAGCGGGGGGCGGCGAGACCCAGTACTTC
clone size: .; J gene: TRBJ2-3; D gene: TRBD1; V gene: TRBV2; CDR3 protein: CASGDSTGRTDTQYF; CDR3 DNA: TGTGCCAGCGGGGATTCGACAGGGCGCACAGATACGCAGTATTTT
clone size: .; J gene: TRBJ1-1; D gene: TRBD1; V gene: TRBV11-3; CDR3 protein: CASLRDRGPRVNTEAFF; CDR3 DNA: TGTGCCAGTCTACGGGACAGGGGCCCTAGAGTGAACACTGAAGCTTTCTTT
clone size: .; J gene: TRBJ2-1; D gene: TRBD1; V gene: TRBV10-3; CDR3 protein: CAISDLTGGNEQFF; CDR3 DNA: TGTGCCATCAGTGACTTGACAGGGGGTAATGAGCAGTTCTTC
clone size: .; J gene: TRBJ2-7; D gene: .; V gene: TRBV4-3; CDR3 protein: CASSHSRGAYEQYF; CDR3 DNA: TGCGCCAGCAGCCATTCCAGGGGGGCCTACGAGCAGTACTTC
clone size: few; J gene: TRBJ1-5; D gene: .; V gene: TRBV30; CDR3 protein: CAGGRGGGNQPQHF; CDR3 DNA: TGTGCCGGGGGGCGGGGTGGAGGCAATCAGCCCCAGCATTTT
clone size: few; J gene: TRBJ2-7; D gene: TRBD1; V gene: TRBV5-4; CDR3 protein: CASSLGDRVHEQYF; CDR3 DNA: TGTGCCAGCAGCTTGGGGGACAGGGTGCACGAGCAGTACTTC
clone size: .; J gene: TRBJ2-1; D gene: .; V gene: TRBV5-1; CDR3 protein: CASSLMGGHNEQFF; CDR3 DNA: TGCGCCAGCAGCTTGATGGGGGGTCACAATGAGCAGTTCTTC
clone size: .; J gene: TRBJ2-3; D gene: TRBD2; V gene: TRBV9; CDR3 protein: CASSVEVAGDQRTDTQYF; CDR3 DNA: TGTGCCAGCAGCGTAGAAGTAGCGGGGGACCAGCGCACAGATACGCAGTATTTT